The rows below give T cell receptor beta chains drawn from one sample of a study of shared clonotypes between healthy human individuals. The table came from immunoSEQ multiplex PCR; TCRdb's copy has only in-frame clones and leaves some out. The sample consists of some 1,400,000 clones, around 95% of them appearing once. Material: naive CD4+ T cells sorted from blood. The source of these receptors is a man younger than 40 in good health. Each CDR3 is given with its conserved first and last residue. The order of the fields is clone size, J gene, D gene, V gene, CDR3 protein, CDR3 DNA. A D gene is named only where the DNA matches it firmly. Some rows have no size entry. The others give once, few or many, or a class for an expanded clone.

abundance: -
j_gene: TRBJ2-1
d_gene: -
v_gene: TRBV9
CDR3aa: CASSVEIADNNEQFF
CDR3nt: TGTGCCAGCAGCGTAGAGATAGCAGACAACAATGAGCAGTTCTTC

abundance: -
j_gene: TRBJ2-3
d_gene: TRBD2
v_gene: TRBV27
CDR3aa: CATTLPGLAGAGTDTQYF
CDR3nt: TGTGCCACCACTCTTCCGGGACTAGCGGGAGCTGGGACAGATACGCAGTATTTT

abundance: -
j_gene: TRBJ1-1
d_gene: TRBD1
v_gene: TRBV28
CDR3aa: CASSARQGLGTEAFF
CDR3nt: TGTGCCAGCAGTGCGAGACAGGGTTTGGGCACTGAAGCTTTCTTT

abundance: -
j_gene: TRBJ2-1
d_gene: TRBD2
v_gene: TRBV5-4
CDR3aa: CASSLGLAGAGEQFF
CDR3nt: TGTGCCAGCAGCTTGGGACTAGCGGGAGCTGGTGAGCAGTTCTTC

abundance: -
j_gene: TRBJ2-2
d_gene: -
v_gene: TRBV7-8
CDR3aa: CASSPGASGELFF
CDR3nt: TGTGCCAGCAGCCCTGGGGCCTCCGGGGAGCTGTTTTTT

abundance: -
j_gene: TRBJ2-3
d_gene: -
v_gene: TRBV28
CDR3aa: CASRLEGTTDTQYF
CDR3nt: TGTGCCAGCAGACTGGAGGGTACCACAGATACGCAGTATTTT

abundance: -
j_gene: TRBJ1-2
d_gene: -
v_gene: TRBV5-5
CDR3aa: CASSLSTSSYGYTF
CDR3nt: TGTGCCAGCAGCTTGAGTACCTCTAGCTATGGCTACACCTTC

abundance: once
j_gene: TRBJ2-5
d_gene: -
v_gene: TRBV18
CDR3aa: CASSPFASETQYF
CDR3nt: TGTGCCAGCTCACCATTTGCTTCGGAGACCCAGTACTTC

abundance: -
j_gene: TRBJ2-5
d_gene: -
v_gene: TRBV11-3
CDR3aa: CASSLGAGAETQYF
CDR3nt: TGTGCCAGCAGCTTAGGGGCAGGCGCGGAGACCCAGTACTTC

abundance: -
j_gene: TRBJ2-7
d_gene: -
v_gene: TRBV5-5
CDR3aa: CASSLADLYEQYF
CDR3nt: TGTGCCAGCAGCTTGGCCGATTTATACGAGCAGTACTTC